This TCR beta chain was observed in a study of identifying expanded T cells in peripheral blood. Concerning this clone itself: What it recognizes is unknown.

Produced via immunoSEQ multiplex PCR; TCRdb's table is partial and in-frame only. The profile shows some 96,000 clones, around 90% of them singletons. Study-wide points: Over about two and four weeks, about 15 and 19 clones changed, versus around 1.2 between replicates. Clone count variance between approximately two-week samples rose with total template count.

During the collection period, no donor immune events like infections were recorded. From germline, CDR1 is SGDLS and CDR2 YYNGEE. CDR3 size: 15 residues. With 3 bases clipped from V and 2 bases from J, the junction kept 4 bases outside the gene matches. Sequenced material: blood. The rearrangement links TRBV9 to TRBJ1-5; TRBD1 matches 8 bases. This clonotype was obtained from a person aged 18-70 years in good health. The CDR3 DNA sequence: TGTGCCAGCAGCGCGATGGGACAGGGCAATCAGCCCCAGCATTTT. It codes for CASSAMGQGNQPQHF.